The 9 T cell receptor beta chains below all came from one sample that was sequenced in a study of molecular identifiers for immune sequencing clone quantification. TCRdb reanalysed the PCR reads using MiXCR and keeps one entry per CDR3 protein. Counted here are around 40,000 distinct CDR3 sequences, 15% to 20% occurring once; the ten biggest clones make up under 1.3%. Material: naive CD8+ T cells from blood, with Jurkat cell RNA spiked in. The subset was: FACS-sorted CD8+CD4-CCR7+CD45RA+ naive T cells. All receptors come from a human donor in good health. Some libraries in this study had Jurkat cell RNA spiked in.

Many counts were recorded for this clonotype. J is TRBJ1-5 and V is TRBV20-1; D is ambiguous. The CDR3 spans 14 residues. Germline assignment: CDR1 DFQATT and CDR2 SNEGSKA (reference sequence). V lost 0 bases and J 7 bases, leaving 13 bases between the germline ends. CDR3 bases: TGCAGTGCTAGAGAGGAGGGTCAATGGCAGCCCCAGCATTTT. This translates into CSAREEGQWQPQHF.

Remarks on this clonotype: Possible read error: a much larger clone is one base away. The rearrangement joins TRBV27 to TRBJ2-2, with a weak D call TRBD2 (6 bases). The V gene's germline CDR1 is MNHEY and CDR2 SMNVEV (reference sequence). CDR3 length: 12 residues. The CDR3 loop is CASSLITGGLFF. CDR3 in DNA: TGTGCCAGCAGTTTAATCACCGGGGGGCTGTTTTTT.

This clonotype was detected many times. The gene calls are TRBV28 and TRBJ2-7, with TRBD1 as a possible D gene (5 bases). Deletions cut 6 bases from V and 3 bases from J, with 12 bases between. This CDR3 is 13 amino acids long. Germline V CDR1 and CDR2: MDHEN, SYDVKM. The CDR3 coding sequence is TGTGCCAGCAGCTCCTGGGGCCGCTACGAGCAGTACTTC. It encodes CASSSWGRYEQYF.

This clonotype turned up a few times. V usage is TRBV7-9 and J usage is TRBJ2-7; TRBD1 might be the D (5 bases). Trimming shortened V by 5 bases and J by 3 bases, and 11 bases separated the two germline ends. Looked up from germline, CDR1 is SEHNR and CDR2 is FQNEAQ (reference sequence). The CDR3 totals 13 residues. The CDR3 coding sequence is TGTGCCAGCAGCCCAGGGTTGGTCTACGAGCAGTACTTC. It encodes CASSPGLVYEQYF. Supplemented by reference TRBV7-9 and TRBJ2-7, the full variable domain reads DTGVSQNPRHKITKRGQNVTFRCDPISEHNRLYWYRQTLGQGPEFLTYFQNEAQLEKSRLLSDRFSAERPKGSFSTLEIQRTEQGDSAMYLCASSPGLVYEQYFGPGTRLTVT.

Concerning this clonotype: With a much larger clone just one base away, this may be a read error. CDR3 bases: TGTGCCTGGAGTACAACGCTAGCGGGATTATACGAGCAGTACTTC. Translated, it gives CAWSTTLAGLYEQYF. The rearrangement uses TRBV30 and TRBJ2-7, with TRBD2 identical over 9 bases. This CDR3 spans 15 amino acids. V lost 2 bases to trimming and J lost 4 bases; unmatched junction nucleotides: 9. Germline CDR1 and CDR2: GTSNPN and SVGIG (reference sequence).

This clonotype was counted many times. V usage is TRBV2 and J usage is TRBJ1-5, with D hard to call. This CDR3 spans 14 amino acids. V was clipped by 6 bases and J by 10 bases, with 19 bases between them. Germline V gene lookup returns CDR1 SNHLY and CDR2 FYNNEI. CDR3 in amino acids: CASRDGLTGLPQHF. CDR3 sequence (DNA): TGTGCCAGCAGGGATGGACTGACTGGATTACCCCAGCATTTT.

This chain links TRBV28 with TRBJ2-2, with TRBD1 matching over 9 bases. This CDR3 has 14 residues. CDR1 and CDR2 (germline): MDHEN, SYDVKM. V was clipped by 6 bases and J by 7 bases; unmatched bases: 6. The CDR3 coding sequence is TGTGCCAGCAGAGGGACAGGGATGGACGGGGAGCTGTTTTTT. This codes for CASRGTGMDGELFF. Variable domain in full (rest from reference TRBV28 and TRBJ2-2): DVKVTQSSRYLVKRTGEKVFLECVQDMDHENMFWYRQDPGLGLRLIYFSYDVKMKEKGDIPEGYSVSREKKERFSLILESASTNQTSMYLCASRGTGMDGELFFGEGSRLTVL.

This clonotype was found many times. This chain connects TRBV5-4 to TRBJ2-7; a possible D gene is TRBD2 (6 bases). Trimming stripped 4 bases from V and 2 bases from J, with 16 bases between. CDR3 length equals 15 residues. Germline CDR1 SGHNT, CDR2 YYREEE (reference sequence). Written as DNA, the CDR3 is TGTGCCAGCAGCGGAACCACCGGAGGGACCTACGAGCAGTACTTC. It yields the protein CASSGTTGGTYEQYF.

This clonotype showed up many times. The chain combines TRBV7-9 with TRBJ2-3; 9 bases match TRBD2. The CDR3 consists of 16 residues. Germline assignment: CDR1 SEHNR and CDR2 FQNEAQ (reference sequence). With 5 bases clipped from V and 4 bases from J, the junction kept 10 bases outside the gene matches. The CDR3 nucleotides are TGTGCCAGCAGCCCCCCTAGCGGGGCAAGCGCAGATACGCAGTATTTT. Residues: CASSPPSGASADTQYF.